These T cell receptor beta chains were read from a single sample in a study of shared clonotypes between healthy human individuals. Method: immunoSEQ multiplex PCR; TCRdb's copy keeps in-frame clones and lacks some. The profile covers fewer than 700,000 clones, with approximately 95% appearing a single time and over 0.1% taken by the ten largest. The specimen was naive CD8+ T cells sorted from blood. Receptor source: a woman in her 30s in good health. Both conserved end residues are part of each CDR3. A D gene is named only where the DNA matches it firmly. Some rows mark clone size as missing; the rest say once, few, many or name a class of expanded clone.

d_gene	abundance	v_gene	j_gene	CDR3aa	CDR3nt
TRBD2	NA	TRBV7-2	TRBJ2-1	CASSSLAGGPPYNEQFF	TGTGCCAGCAGCTCACTAGCGGGAGGGCCCCCCTACAATGAGCAGTTCTTC
NA	once	TRBV7-7	TRBJ2-5	CASSHRLEETQYF	TGTGCCAGCAGCCATAGACTAGAAGAGACCCAGTACTTC
TRBD1	NA	TRBV5-1	TRBJ2-2	CASSFRTGDLMNTGELFF	TGCGCCAGCAGTTTCAGGACAGGGGATTTAATGAACACCGGGGAGCTGTTTTTT
NA	NA	TRBV30	TRBJ2-2	CAWSPEAFTGELFF	TGTGCCTGGAGTCCCGAGGCCTTCACCGGGGAGCTGTTTTTT
NA	NA	TRBV2	TRBJ2-1	CASSEARSLPSWNEQFF	TGTGCCAGCAGTGAAGCTAGGTCCCTCCCTTCCTGGAATGAGCAGTTCTTC
TRBD1	NA	TRBV4-1	TRBJ1-2	CASSQAPGTGAYYGYTF	TGCGCCAGCAGCCAAGCGCCGGGGACAGGGGCCTACTATGGCTACACCTTC
NA	NA	TRBV7-9	TRBJ2-7	CASSLESYFYEQYF	TGTGCCAGCAGCTTAGAATCCTATTTCTACGAGCAGTACTTC
TRBD2	NA	TRBV15	TRBJ2-1	CATRKWTSGIAEIYNEQFF	TGTGCCACCAGAAAATGGACTAGCGGGATTGCCGAGATTTACAATGAGCAGTTCTTC
NA	NA	TRBV6-6	TRBJ1-5	CASSYSEGSNQPQHF	TGTGCCAGCAGTTACTCAGAGGGGAGCAATCAGCCCCAGCATTTT
NA	NA	TRBV4-1	TRBJ2-7	CASSPGTFYEQYF	TGCGCCAGCAGCCCGGGGACATTCTACGAGCAGTACTTC
NA	NA	TRBV28	TRBJ1-5	CASSLGTNSNQPQHF	TGTGCCAGCAGCCTAGGGACAAATAGCAATCAGCCCCAGCATTTT
TRBD2	NA	TRBV12-5	TRBJ2-1	CASGLVTGVGGPYHEQFF	TGTGCTAGTGGTTTGGTAACTGGGGTGGGAGGGCCTTATCATGAGCAGTTCTTC
TRBD2	NA	TRBV28	TRBJ2-2	CASSFRLAGATGELFF	TGTGCCAGCAGTTTTAGACTAGCGGGTGCCACCGGGGAGCTGTTTTTT
TRBD1	NA	TRBV2	TRBJ2-2	CASSPGQGAPGELFF	TGTGCCAGCAGCCCGGGACAGGGGGCCCCCGGGGAGCTGTTTTTT
NA	NA	TRBV4-1	TRBJ2-1	CASSQDVTSRGYNEQFF	TGCGCCAGCAGCCAAGACGTGACGTCCCGAGGGTACAATGAGCAGTTCTTC
NA	NA	TRBV28	TRBJ2-3	CASSFKWLKRDTQYF	TGTGCCAGCAGTTTCAAATGGCTGAAAAGGGATACGCAGTATTTT
TRBD1	NA	TRBV7-9	TRBJ2-1	CASRPGQSIYNEQFF	TGTGCCAGCAGACCGGGACAGAGCATCTACAATGAGCAGTTCTTC
NA	NA	TRBV7-9	TRBJ1-1	CASSLTSDYLLNTEAFF	TGTGCCAGCAGCTTAACATCAGATTACCTCCTGAACACTGAAGCTTTCTTT
TRBD2	NA	TRBV4-1	TRBJ2-7	CASSQGTSGGLYEQYF	TGCGCCAGCAGCCAAGGGACTAGCGGAGGTCTCTACGAGCAGTACTTC
TRBD2	NA	TRBV2	TRBJ2-1	CASSGQWTSGRSSYNEQFF	TGTGCCAGCAGTGGACAGTGGACTAGCGGGAGGAGCTCCTACAATGAGCAGTTCTTC
NA	NA	TRBV27	TRBJ2-7	CASSLRVERGYEQYF	TGTGCCAGCAGTTTAAGAGTAGAGAGGGGCTACGAGCAGTACTTC
NA	NA	TRBV13	TRBJ2-1	CASSFEGYNEQFF	TGTGCCAGCAGCTTCGAAGGGTACAATGAGCAGTTCTTC
NA	NA	TRBV28	TRBJ1-2	CASSAGSGYTF	TGTGCCAGCAGTGCAGGGTCTGGCTACACCTTC
TRBD1	NA	TRBV27	TRBJ2-1	CASSLTGASGEQFF	TGTGCCAGCAGTTTAACAGGGGCCTCGGGTGAGCAGTTCTTC
TRBD2	NA	TRBV27	TRBJ2-1	CASSKIAGVGPDEQFF	TGTGCCAGCAGTAAAATAGCGGGAGTAGGGCCGGATGAGCAGTTCTTC
NA	NA	TRBV28	TRBJ2-3	CASSSREPGTDTQYF	TGTGCCAGCAGCTCCCGGGAGCCGGGCACAGATACGCAGTATTTT
NA	NA	TRBV6-5	TRBJ2-1	CASRGMGLPEFF	TGTGCCAGCAGGGGCATGGGGCTCCCCGAGTTCTTC
NA	once	TRBV7-2	TRBJ2-1	CASSLGGLLYNEQFF	TGTGCCAGCAGCTTAGGGGGACTCCTGTACAATGAGCAGTTCTTC
NA	NA	TRBV28	TRBJ1-1	CASSPWMKNTEAFF	TGTGCCAGCAGCCCCTGGATGAAGAACACTGAAGCTTTCTTT
TRBD1	NA	TRBV2	TRBJ1-5	CASSALAGTGVGNQPQHF	TGTGCCAGCAGTGCCCTTGCCGGGACAGGGGTGGGCAATCAGCCCCAGCATTTT
NA	NA	TRBV11-2	TRBJ1-6	CASSPAGRGSPLHF	TGTGCCAGCAGCCCGGCCGGGAGAGGTTCACCCCTCCACTTT
NA	few	TRBV18	TRBJ2-7	CASSEGSYEQYF	TGTGCCAGCTCAGAGGGCTCCTACGAGCAGTACTTC
NA	NA	TRBV7-9	TRBJ2-3	CASRRGGDTQYF	TGTGCTTCGAGGAGGGGTGGAGATACGCAGTATTTT
NA	NA	TRBV18	TRBJ1-4	CASSATENEKLFF	TGTGCCAGCTCAGCGACAGAGAATGAAAAACTGTTTTTT
NA	NA	TRBV6-1	TRBJ2-7	CASSLSGKGYEQYF	TGTGCCAGCAGTCTTAGCGGAAAAGGGTACGAGCAGTACTTC
NA	NA	TRBV6-5	TRBJ1-5	CASSYSPFSNQPQHF	TGTGCCAGCAGTTACTCGCCGTTTAGCAATCAGCCCCAGCATTTT
TRBD1	NA	TRBV27	TRBJ1-1	CASSTTGEDTEAFF	TGTGCCAGCAGCACGACAGGGGAGGACACTGAAGCTTTCTTT
NA	once	TRBV28	TRBJ2-7	CASSLYQGFSSYEQYF	TGTGCCAGCAGTTTATATCAGGGATTTAGCTCCTACGAGCAGTACTTC
NA	few	TRBV28	TRBJ2-1	CASSLGSINEQFF	TGTGCCAGCAGTCTGGGTTCAATTAATGAGCAGTTCTTC
NA	NA	TRBV9	TRBJ1-1	CASSVGRVGTEAFF	TGTGCCAGCAGCGTAGGCCGGGTAGGCACTGAAGCTTTCTTT
NA	NA	TRBV5-8	TRBJ2-1	CATPLRGSYNEQFF	TGTGCCACCCCCTTGCGCGGATCCTACAATGAGCAGTTCTTC
NA	NA	TRBV11-2	TRBJ2-7	CASSLISLRGMTSYEQYF	TGTGCCAGCAGCTTAATATCCCTTAGAGGGATGACTTCCTACGAGCAGTACTTC
NA	NA	TRBV7-9	TRBJ2-7	CASTWGQGIIEQYF	TGTGCCAGCACCTGGGGGCAGGGTATAATCGAGCAGTACTTC
TRBD1	NA	TRBV7-9	TRBJ1-2	CASSGTGQGHLLDDGYTF	TGTGCCAGCAGCGGCACGGGACAGGGCCATCTTCTCGACGATGGCTACACCTTC
NA	NA	TRBV2	TRBJ1-1	CASRRRGYNGQNTEAFF	TGTGCCAGCAGGAGGAGGGGTTACAACGGCCAGAACACTGAAGCTTTCTTT
NA	NA	TRBV27	TRBJ1-2	CASSPAPQGGYGYTF	TGTGCCAGCAGCCCGGCACCACAGGGTGGCTATGGCTACACCTTC
NA	NA	TRBV28	TRBJ1-3	CASSDRGNTIYF	TGTGCCAGCAGTGACCGGGGAAACACCATATATTTT
TRBD1	NA	TRBV7-2	TRBJ2-5	CASSSTSTGLSQQATQYF	TGTGCCAGCAGCTCCACCTCGACAGGGCTGTCCCAGCAAGCGACCCAGTACTTC